Each of the 7 T cell receptor beta chains below was sequenced from the same sample in a study of T-cell reconstitution after alpha-beta-depleted transplantation in children. The TCRbeta library was prepared with unique molecular identifiers. TCRdb reprocessed the PCR reads via MiXCR and lists one record per CDR3 protein. The data show 600,000 to 700,000 distinct CDR3 sequences, 16% seen once. The source was PBMCs from the stem cell graft donor, collected from the stem cell graft. The receptors stem from a human donor who donated a stem cell graft to a child with acute myeloid leukemia.

The chain combines TRBV2 with TRBJ2-6; D is unclear. The germline gives CDR1 SNHLY, CDR2 FYNNEI. V was trimmed by 4 bases and J by 0 bases, leaving 7 bases between them. This CDR3 has 15 residues. This chain's CDR3 is CASSVPISGANVLTF. The CDR3 DNA reads TGTGCCAGCAGTGTCCCGATCTCTGGGGCCAACGTCCTGACTTTC.

This clonotype was seen a handful of times. The chain carries TRBV29-1 and TRBJ1-1, with 8 bases matching TRBD1. This CDR3 is built from 12 residues. V lost 4 bases to trimming and J lost 6 bases; unmatched junction nucleotides: 4. From germline, CDR1 is SQVTM and CDR2 ANQGSEA. The DNA for the CDR3 is TGCAGCGTTGGCAGGGGGCTCGCTGAAGCTTTCTTT. Protein product: CSVGRGLAEAFF.

This clonotype appeared many times. The gene calls are TRBV20-1 and TRBJ1-5; D is ambiguous. The CDR3 has 15 residues. The germline V gene has CDR1 DFQATT and CDR2 SNEGSKA (reference sequence). Trimming shortened V by 0 bases and J by 3 bases, and 12 bases separated the two germline ends. The CDR3 bases are TGCAGTGCTAGAGATTCTTCCATCCCCAATCAGCCCCAGCATTTT. Translation: CSARDSSIPNQPQHF.

The V and J genes are TRBV6-1 and TRBJ2-1; 7 positions match TRBD1. V gave up 6 bases and J gave up 4 bases; unmatched junction bases: 12. The germline V gene has CDR1 MNHNS and CDR2 SASEGT. The CDR3 covers 16 residues. The CDR3 protein is CASSSDRDGIYNEQFF. The CDR3 DNA sequence: TGTGCCAGCAGCTCTGACAGGGATGGGATATACAATGAGCAGTTCTTC.

This clonotype came up many times. V gene TRBV20-1 combines with J gene TRBJ2-3; D is possibly TRBD1 or TRBD2 (7 bases each). The ends were cut back, 6 bases at V and 0 bases at J, with 16 bases in the middle. This CDR3 region has 15 residues. Germline CDR1 reads DFQATT; CDR2 reads SNEGSKA (reference sequence). The CDR3 DNA is TGCAGTGCCACAGGGGCCGGGGGGAGCACAGATACGCAGTATTTT. This gives the protein CSATGAGGSTDTQYF.

This clonotype was counted many times. The chain is built from TRBV20-1 and TRBJ1-2, with 7 bases lining up with TRBD1. Germline V gene lookup returns CDR1 DFQATT and CDR2 SNEGSKA (reference sequence). Trimming at V came to 0 bases and at J to 3 bases, leaving 4 bases not matched to a gene. CDR3 length equals 14 residues. The CDR3 DNA reads TGCAGTGCTAGAGACGTCGACAGGGACTATGGCTACACCTTC. It specifies CSARDVDRDYGYTF.

A few counts support this clonotype. This chain joins TRBV12-3 or TRBV12-4 and TRBJ2-1; 10 bases line up with TRBD2. The trim removed 6 bases at V and 4 bases at J, leaving 12 bases unmatched. CDR3 length equals 17 residues. Written as DNA, the CDR3 is TGTGCCAGCAGGCCCCTCAGGGGAGCGGGGGGGTACAATGAGCAGTTCTTC. Translating gives CASRPLRGAGGYNEQFF.